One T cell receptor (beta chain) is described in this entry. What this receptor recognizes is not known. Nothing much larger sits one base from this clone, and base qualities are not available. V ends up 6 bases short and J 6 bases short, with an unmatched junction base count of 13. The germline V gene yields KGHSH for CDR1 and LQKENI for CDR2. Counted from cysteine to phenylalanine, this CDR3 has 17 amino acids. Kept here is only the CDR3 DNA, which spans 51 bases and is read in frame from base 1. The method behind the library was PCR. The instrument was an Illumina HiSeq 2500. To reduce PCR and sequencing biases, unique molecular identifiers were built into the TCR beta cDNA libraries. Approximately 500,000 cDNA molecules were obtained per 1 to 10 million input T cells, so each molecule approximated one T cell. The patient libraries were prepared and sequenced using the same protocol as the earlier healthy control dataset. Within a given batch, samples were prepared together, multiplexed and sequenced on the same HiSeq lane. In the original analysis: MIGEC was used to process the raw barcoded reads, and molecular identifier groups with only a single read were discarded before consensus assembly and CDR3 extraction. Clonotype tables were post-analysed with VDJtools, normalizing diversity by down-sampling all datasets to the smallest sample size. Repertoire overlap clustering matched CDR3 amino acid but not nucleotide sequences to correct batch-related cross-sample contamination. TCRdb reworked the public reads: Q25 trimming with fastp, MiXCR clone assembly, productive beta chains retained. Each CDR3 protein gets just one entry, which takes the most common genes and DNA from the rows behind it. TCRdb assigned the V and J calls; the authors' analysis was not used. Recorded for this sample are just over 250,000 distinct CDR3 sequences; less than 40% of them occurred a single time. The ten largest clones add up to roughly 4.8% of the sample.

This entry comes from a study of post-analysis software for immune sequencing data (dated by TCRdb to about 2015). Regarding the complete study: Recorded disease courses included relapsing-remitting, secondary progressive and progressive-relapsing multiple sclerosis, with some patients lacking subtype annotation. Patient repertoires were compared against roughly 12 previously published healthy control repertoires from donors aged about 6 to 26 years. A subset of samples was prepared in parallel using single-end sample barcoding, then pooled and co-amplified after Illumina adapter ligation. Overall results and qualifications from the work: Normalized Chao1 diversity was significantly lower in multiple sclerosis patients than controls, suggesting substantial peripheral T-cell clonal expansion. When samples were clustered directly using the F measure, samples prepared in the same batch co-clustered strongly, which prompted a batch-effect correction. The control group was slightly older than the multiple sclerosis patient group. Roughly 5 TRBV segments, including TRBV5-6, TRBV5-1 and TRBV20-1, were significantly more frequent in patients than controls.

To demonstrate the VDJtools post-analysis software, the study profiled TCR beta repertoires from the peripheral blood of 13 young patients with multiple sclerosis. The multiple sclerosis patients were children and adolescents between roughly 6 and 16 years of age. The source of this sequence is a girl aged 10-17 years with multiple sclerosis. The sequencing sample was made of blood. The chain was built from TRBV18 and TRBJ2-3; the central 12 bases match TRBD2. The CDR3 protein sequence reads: CASSNIPSGGVADTQYF. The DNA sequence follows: TGTGCCAGCTCCAACATCCCTAGCGGGGGGGTCGCGGATACGCAGTATTTT.